This note documents a single T cell receptor (beta chain) sequence. The CDR3 sequence is 13 residues long. Staff drew roughly 10 milliliters of peripheral blood from each donor. This record comes from a study of blood T cells in healthy people across ages. Across the whole study: Researchers report that template switching captured about one barcoded beta molecule per two T cells.

Combining a sample-barcoded 5' primer with a J-beta primer mix, a second PCR ran for roughly 6 to 12 cycles. Each cDNA molecule received a tag from a template-switch adaptor that had 12 random nucleotides. TCRdb re-derived calls from the 5' RACE reads in MiXCR, one entry per CDR3 protein. Here the sample spans 550,000 to 800,000 distinct CDR3 sequences, roughly 32% being singletons. The specimen sequenced was blood. This receptor was taken from an elderly woman in good health. This chain connects TRBV12-3 or TRBV12-4 to TRBJ2-5; the D gene is possibly TRBD1 (5 bases). The DNA end favors TRBJ2-7, so the J call may be wrong. CDR3 sequence reads: CASSLQGALEQYF. The CDR3 DNA reads TGTGCCAGCAGTTTACAAGGGGCGCTCGAGCAGTACTTC.